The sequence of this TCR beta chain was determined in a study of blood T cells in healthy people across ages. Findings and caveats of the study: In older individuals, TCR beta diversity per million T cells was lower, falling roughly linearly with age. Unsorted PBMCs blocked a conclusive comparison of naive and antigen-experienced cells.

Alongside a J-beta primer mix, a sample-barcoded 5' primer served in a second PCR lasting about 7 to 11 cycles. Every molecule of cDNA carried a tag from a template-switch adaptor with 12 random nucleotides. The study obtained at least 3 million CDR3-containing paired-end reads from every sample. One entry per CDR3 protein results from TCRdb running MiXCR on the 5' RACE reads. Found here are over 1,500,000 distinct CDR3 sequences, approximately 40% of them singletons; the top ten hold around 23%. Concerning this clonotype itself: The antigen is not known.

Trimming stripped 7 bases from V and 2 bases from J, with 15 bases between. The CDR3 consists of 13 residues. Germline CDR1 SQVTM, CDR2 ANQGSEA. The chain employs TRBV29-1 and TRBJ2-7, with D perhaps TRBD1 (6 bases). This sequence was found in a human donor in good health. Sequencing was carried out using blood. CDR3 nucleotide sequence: TGCAGCGCGTCACAGGGTTTGACCTACGAGCAGTACTTC. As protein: CSASQGLTYEQYF.